This T cell receptor beta chain was documented in a study of blood T cell repertoires in COVID-19. Study context: The cDNA or gDNA used as material had been derived from T cells, B-cell-depleted T cells, or PBMCs.

The germline V gene has CDR1 SGHRS and CDR2 YFSETQ. The CDR3 is 14 residues long. With V trimmed by 2 bases and J by 5 bases, 3 bases remained unmatched. Assay: immunoSEQ multiplex PCR; the TCRdb copy retains only in-frame clones and omits some. The sample includes about 200,000 clones, roughly 88% of them seen just once. This TCR was sampled from a man aged 40-49 years with acute or convalescent COVID-19. The sequencing sample was made of peripheral blood. The chain carries TRBV5-1 and TRBJ2-1; 8 bases fit TRBD2. CDR3 DNA: TGCGCCAGCAGCTTAGCGGGGGACGACAATGAGCAGTTCTTC. Translation: CASSLAGDDNEQFF.